Listed below are T cell receptor beta chains from one sample, sequenced in a study of blood T cell repertoires in COVID-19. Assay used: immunoSEQ multiplex PCR; TCRdb lists only in-frame clones, some missing. In the table there are 120,000 to 150,000 clones, 87% of which are singletons. Material: peripheral blood. Source of these receptors: a woman in her fifties or sixties with acute or convalescent COVID-19. The CDR3 runs from the conserved cysteine through the conserved F or W. Fields, in order: CDR3 protein, V gene, CDR3 length, J gene.

CDR3 protein: CASRLGAGGLEQYF
V gene: TRBV21-1
CDR3 length: 14
J gene: TRBJ2-7

CDR3 protein: CASSAAGTGGVTYEKLFF
V gene: TRBV27
CDR3 length: 18
J gene: TRBJ1-4

CDR3 protein: CASSRATSSNEQFF
V gene: TRBV14
CDR3 length: 14
J gene: TRBJ2-1

CDR3 protein: CAISEQGAIRNTEAFF
V gene: TRBV10-3
CDR3 length: 16
J gene: TRBJ1-1

CDR3 protein: CASSLGQGDTQYF
V gene: TRBV5-1
CDR3 length: 13
J gene: TRBJ2-3

CDR3 protein: CAWFIPVDYTEAFF
V gene: TRBV30
CDR3 length: 14
J gene: TRBJ1-1

CDR3 protein: CASSIRLAGDEQYF
V gene: TRBV19
CDR3 length: 14
J gene: TRBJ2-7

CDR3 protein: CASSSGQLAKNIQYF
V gene: TRBV6-5
CDR3 length: 15
J gene: TRBJ2-4

CDR3 protein: CAWSYSSDPTDTQYF
V gene: TRBV30
CDR3 length: 15
J gene: TRBJ2-3

CDR3 protein: CASSVGTSGSGNEQFF
V gene: TRBV9
CDR3 length: 16
J gene: TRBJ2-1

CDR3 protein: CASSSGQGIWRTEAFF
V gene: TRBV13
CDR3 length: 16
J gene: TRBJ1-1

CDR3 protein: CASSSSTSGMETQYF
V gene: TRBV27
CDR3 length: 15
J gene: TRBJ2-5

CDR3 protein: CASRATGGAGGYTF
V gene: TRBV3-1/TRBV3-2
CDR3 length: 14
J gene: TRBJ1-2

CDR3 protein: CASSPEGGALNEQFF
V gene: TRBV11-2
CDR3 length: 15
J gene: TRBJ2-1

CDR3 protein: CASSDFKREAIPEQYF
V gene: TRBV19
CDR3 length: 16
J gene: TRBJ2-7

CDR3 protein: CASSEQGRSSYNSPLHF
V gene: TRBV6-1
CDR3 length: 17
J gene: TRBJ1-6

CDR3 protein: CASSISSGIQETQYF
V gene: TRBV19
CDR3 length: 15
J gene: TRBJ2-5

CDR3 protein: CATSDSQGLSNQPQHF
V gene: TRBV24-1
CDR3 length: 16
J gene: TRBJ1-5

CDR3 protein: CASAVSSGSWDTQYF
V gene: TRBV6-5
CDR3 length: 15
J gene: TRBJ2-3

CDR3 protein: CASSPPGLNEQFF
V gene: TRBV18
CDR3 length: 13
J gene: TRBJ2-1

CDR3 protein: CAWSLPVGPEKLFF
V gene: TRBV30
CDR3 length: 14
J gene: TRBJ1-4

CDR3 protein: CASSRNTGAFF
V gene: TRBV5-8
CDR3 length: 11
J gene: TRBJ1-1

CDR3 protein: CASSLSLGLAATYEQYF
V gene: TRBV27
CDR3 length: 17
J gene: TRBJ2-7

CDR3 protein: CASSETAAQNIQYF
V gene: TRBV6-1
CDR3 length: 14
J gene: TRBJ2-4

CDR3 protein: CASSPRGGVTTDTQYF
V gene: TRBV5-4
CDR3 length: 16
J gene: TRBJ2-3

CDR3 protein: CASSLTINEKLFF
V gene: TRBV3-1/TRBV3-2
CDR3 length: 13
J gene: TRBJ1-4

CDR3 protein: CASSPELTGLSASTEAFF
V gene: TRBV9
CDR3 length: 18
J gene: TRBJ1-1

CDR3 protein: CASSPDRVGQPQHF
V gene: TRBV11-1
CDR3 length: 14
J gene: TRBJ1-5

CDR3 protein: CASSRGVGTGEAFF
V gene: TRBV6-5
CDR3 length: 14
J gene: TRBJ1-1

CDR3 protein: CSVDESGSFNNEQFF
V gene: TRBV29-1
CDR3 length: 15
J gene: TRBJ2-1

CDR3 protein: CASSFIAGRQSNTF
V gene: TRBV5-1
CDR3 length: 14
J gene: TRBJ1-2

CDR3 protein: CASSLAMGQIAEAFF
V gene: TRBV5-1
CDR3 length: 15
J gene: TRBJ1-1

CDR3 protein: CASSPQGAGNTIYF
V gene: TRBV5-1
CDR3 length: 14
J gene: TRBJ1-3

CDR3 protein: CASSSAGAYNEQFF
V gene: TRBV10-1
CDR3 length: 14
J gene: TRBJ2-1

CDR3 protein: CASSHQGEAFF
V gene: TRBV3-1/TRBV3-2
CDR3 length: 11
J gene: TRBJ1-1

CDR3 protein: CSVLPSGNEQFF
V gene: TRBV29-1
CDR3 length: 12
J gene: TRBJ2-1

CDR3 protein: CASSPGFYGYTF
V gene: TRBV5-6
CDR3 length: 12
J gene: TRBJ1-2

CDR3 protein: CASSERGRSYGYTF
V gene: TRBV6-1
CDR3 length: 14
J gene: TRBJ1-2

CDR3 protein: CASSLLLGGGLDSPLHF
V gene: TRBV28
CDR3 length: 17
J gene: TRBJ1-6

CDR3 protein: CASSPAWDREAFF
V gene: TRBV19
CDR3 length: 13
J gene: TRBJ1-1

CDR3 protein: CASSQESSGPSSYEQYF
V gene: TRBV3-1/TRBV3-2
CDR3 length: 17
J gene: TRBJ2-7